This T cell receptor beta chain appears in the sequencing data of a study of early T cells in non-severe SARS-CoV-2 infection. Attachment of unique molecular identifiers was made to individual cDNA molecules. TCRdb redid the calling of the 5' RACE reads with MiXCR, one entry per CDR3 protein. Seen here are tens of thousands of distinct CDR3 sequences, 5% to 7.5% observed once, and the top ten hold 5.8%. The V gene's germline CDR1 is KGHSH and CDR2 LQKENI. The CDR3 contains 16 residues. The V end lost 3 bases, the J end lost 0 bases, and 13 bases lay between the germline ends. This clonotype was counted only a few times.

The chain has TRBV18 and TRBJ2-3, with D possibly TRBD2 on 6 matching bases. The sample was whole blood, taken at baseline. This TCR was recovered from an adult who was a healthcare worker with PCR-confirmed SARS-CoV-2 infection or an uninfected control (not recorded which). For the CDR3, the DNA is TGTGCCAGCTCACCGAGGCGGGATTCTAGCACAGATACGCAGTATTTT. Translating gives CASSPRRDSSTDTQYF.